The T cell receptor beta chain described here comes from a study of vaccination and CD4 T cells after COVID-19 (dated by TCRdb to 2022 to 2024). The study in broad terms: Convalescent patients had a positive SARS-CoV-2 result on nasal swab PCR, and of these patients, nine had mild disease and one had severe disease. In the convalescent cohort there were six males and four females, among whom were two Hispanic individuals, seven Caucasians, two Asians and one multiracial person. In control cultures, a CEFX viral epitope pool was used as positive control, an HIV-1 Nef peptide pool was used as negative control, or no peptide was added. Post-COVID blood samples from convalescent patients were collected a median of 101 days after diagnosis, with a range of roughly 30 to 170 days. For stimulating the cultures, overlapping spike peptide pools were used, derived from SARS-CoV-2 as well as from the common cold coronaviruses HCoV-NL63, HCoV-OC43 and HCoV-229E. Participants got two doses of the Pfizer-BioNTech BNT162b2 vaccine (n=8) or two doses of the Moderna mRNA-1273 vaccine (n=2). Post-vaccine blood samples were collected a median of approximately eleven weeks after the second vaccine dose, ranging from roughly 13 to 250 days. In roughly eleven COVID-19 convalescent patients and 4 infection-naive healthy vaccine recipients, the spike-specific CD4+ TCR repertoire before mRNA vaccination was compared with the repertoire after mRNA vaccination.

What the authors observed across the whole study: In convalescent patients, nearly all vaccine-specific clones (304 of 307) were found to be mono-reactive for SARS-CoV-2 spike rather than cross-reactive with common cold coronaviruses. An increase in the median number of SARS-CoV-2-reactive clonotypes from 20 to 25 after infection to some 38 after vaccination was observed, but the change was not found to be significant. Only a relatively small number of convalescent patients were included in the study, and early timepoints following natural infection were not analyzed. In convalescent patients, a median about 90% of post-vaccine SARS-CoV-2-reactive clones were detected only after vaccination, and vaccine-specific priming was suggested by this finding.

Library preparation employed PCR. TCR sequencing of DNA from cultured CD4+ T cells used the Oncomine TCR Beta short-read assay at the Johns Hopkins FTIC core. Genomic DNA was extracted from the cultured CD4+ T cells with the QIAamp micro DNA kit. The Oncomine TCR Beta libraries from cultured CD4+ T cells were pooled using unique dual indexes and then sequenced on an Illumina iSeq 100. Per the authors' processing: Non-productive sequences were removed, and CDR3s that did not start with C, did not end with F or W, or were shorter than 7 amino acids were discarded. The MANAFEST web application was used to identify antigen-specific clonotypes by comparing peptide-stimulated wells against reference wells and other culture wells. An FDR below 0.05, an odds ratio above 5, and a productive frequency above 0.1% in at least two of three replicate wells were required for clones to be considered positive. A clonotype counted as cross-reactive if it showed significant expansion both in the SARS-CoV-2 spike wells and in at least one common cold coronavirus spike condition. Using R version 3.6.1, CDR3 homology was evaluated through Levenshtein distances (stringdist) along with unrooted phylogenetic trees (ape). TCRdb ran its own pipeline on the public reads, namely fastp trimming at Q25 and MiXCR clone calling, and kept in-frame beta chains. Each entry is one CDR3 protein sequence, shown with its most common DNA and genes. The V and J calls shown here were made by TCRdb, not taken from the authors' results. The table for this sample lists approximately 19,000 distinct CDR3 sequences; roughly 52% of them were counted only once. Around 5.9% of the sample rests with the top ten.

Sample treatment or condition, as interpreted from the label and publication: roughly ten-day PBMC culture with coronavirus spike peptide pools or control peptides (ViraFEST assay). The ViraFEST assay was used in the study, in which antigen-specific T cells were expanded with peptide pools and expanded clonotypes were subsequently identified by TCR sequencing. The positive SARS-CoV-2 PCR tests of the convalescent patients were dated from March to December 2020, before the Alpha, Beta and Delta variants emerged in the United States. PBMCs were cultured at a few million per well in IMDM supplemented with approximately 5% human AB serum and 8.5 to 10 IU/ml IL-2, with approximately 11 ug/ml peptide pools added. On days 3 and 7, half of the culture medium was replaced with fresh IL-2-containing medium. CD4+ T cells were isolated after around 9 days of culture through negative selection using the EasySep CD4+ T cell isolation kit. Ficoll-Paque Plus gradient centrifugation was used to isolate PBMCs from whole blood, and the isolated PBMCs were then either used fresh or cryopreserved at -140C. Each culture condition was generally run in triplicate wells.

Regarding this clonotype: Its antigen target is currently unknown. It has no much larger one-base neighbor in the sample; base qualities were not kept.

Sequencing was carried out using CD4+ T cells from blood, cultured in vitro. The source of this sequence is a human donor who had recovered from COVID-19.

The nucleotide sequence reads TGTGCCATCAGTGAGTTTCGGGGAGAACAAGAGACCCAGTACTTC. Translated, it gives CAISEFRGEQETQYF. The chain is made from TRBV10-3 and TRBJ2-5, and possibly TRBD2, on 5 matching bases. The germline V gene specifies ENHRY as CDR1 and SYGVKD as CDR2. Measured from the cysteine to the phenylalanine, the CDR3 is 15 residues long. CDR3 DNA only is kept here, 45 bases in frame from base 1. V was cut back by 1 base and J by 2 bases, leaving a gap of 11 bases between them.